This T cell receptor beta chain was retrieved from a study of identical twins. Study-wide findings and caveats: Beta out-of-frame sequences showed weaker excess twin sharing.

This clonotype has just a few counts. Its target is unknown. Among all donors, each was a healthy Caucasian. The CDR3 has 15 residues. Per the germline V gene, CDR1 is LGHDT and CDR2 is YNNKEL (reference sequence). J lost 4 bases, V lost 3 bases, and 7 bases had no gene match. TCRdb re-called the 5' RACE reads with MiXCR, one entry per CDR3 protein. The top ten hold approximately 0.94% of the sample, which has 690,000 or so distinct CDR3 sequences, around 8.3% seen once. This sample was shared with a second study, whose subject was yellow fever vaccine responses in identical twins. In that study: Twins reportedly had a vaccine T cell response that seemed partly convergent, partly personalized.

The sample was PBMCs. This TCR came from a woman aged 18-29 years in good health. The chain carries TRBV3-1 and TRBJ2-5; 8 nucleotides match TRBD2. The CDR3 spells CASSHTRGGRETQYF. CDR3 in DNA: TGTGCCAGCAGCCATACCCGGGGGGGCCGAGAGACCCAGTACTTC.